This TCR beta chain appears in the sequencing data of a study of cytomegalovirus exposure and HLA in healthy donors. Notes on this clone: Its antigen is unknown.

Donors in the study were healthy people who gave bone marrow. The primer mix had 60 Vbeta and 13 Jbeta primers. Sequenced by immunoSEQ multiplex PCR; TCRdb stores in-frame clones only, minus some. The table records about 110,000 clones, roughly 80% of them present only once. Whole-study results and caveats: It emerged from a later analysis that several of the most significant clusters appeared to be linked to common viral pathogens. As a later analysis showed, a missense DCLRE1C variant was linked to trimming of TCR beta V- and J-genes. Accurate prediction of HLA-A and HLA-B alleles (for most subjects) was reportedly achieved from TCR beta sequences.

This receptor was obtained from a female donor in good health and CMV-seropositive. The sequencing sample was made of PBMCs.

The CDR3 spells CASRSGLHEQYF. CDR3 coding DNA: TGTGCCAGCAGGTCGGGTCTACACGAGCAGTACTTC. The chain carries TRBV6-5 and TRBJ2-7; no clear D. Germline V lookup: CDR1 MNHEY, CDR2 SVGAGI. V was clipped by 6 bases and J by 5 bases, with 11 bases between them. The CDR3 totals 12 residues.